This T cell receptor (beta chain) was identified in a study of blood T cell repertoires in COVID-19. The overall study: COVID-19 samples from acute and convalescent phases originated in the United States, Italy and Spain. PBMCs, B-cell-depleted T cells, or T cells provided the cDNA or gDNA that made up the material.

Per the original methods: How many nucleated cells were present was estimated from reference gene primer amplification. Profiled with immunoSEQ multiplex PCR; TCRdb holds only in-frame clones, not every one. Clonal size and the V and J genes are those of that table, whereas D and trimming came from the DNA. The repertoire consists of some 120,000 clones, with approximately 84% occurring once and the leading ten covering more than 9%. The CDR3 runs to 13 residues. Germline CDR1 reads LGHDT; CDR2 reads YNNKEL (reference sequence). Trimming stripped 1 base from V and 6 bases from J, with 9 bases between.

This sequence joins TRBV3-1 (or the pseudogene TRBV3-2) and TRBJ1-1; unclear D gene. What was sequenced was peripheral blood. The sequence derives from a woman between 55 and 75 years old with acute or convalescent COVID-19. The CDR3 here is CASSQGRLAEAFF. DNA for the CDR3: TGTGCCAGCAGCCAAGGGAGACTCGCTGAAGCTTTCTTT.